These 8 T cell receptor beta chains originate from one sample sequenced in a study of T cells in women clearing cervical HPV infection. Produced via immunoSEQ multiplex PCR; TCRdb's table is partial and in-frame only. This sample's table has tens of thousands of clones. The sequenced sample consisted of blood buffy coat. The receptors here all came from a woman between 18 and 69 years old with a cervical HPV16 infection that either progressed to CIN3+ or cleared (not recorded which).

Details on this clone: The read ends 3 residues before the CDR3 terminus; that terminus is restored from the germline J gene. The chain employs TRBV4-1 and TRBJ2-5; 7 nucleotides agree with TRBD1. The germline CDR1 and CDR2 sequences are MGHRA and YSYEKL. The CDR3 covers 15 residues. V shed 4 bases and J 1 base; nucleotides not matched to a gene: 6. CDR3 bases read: TGCGCCAGCAGCCCGGGACAGACCTTCCAAGAGACC. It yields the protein CASSPGQTFQET. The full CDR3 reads CASSPGQTFQETQYF.

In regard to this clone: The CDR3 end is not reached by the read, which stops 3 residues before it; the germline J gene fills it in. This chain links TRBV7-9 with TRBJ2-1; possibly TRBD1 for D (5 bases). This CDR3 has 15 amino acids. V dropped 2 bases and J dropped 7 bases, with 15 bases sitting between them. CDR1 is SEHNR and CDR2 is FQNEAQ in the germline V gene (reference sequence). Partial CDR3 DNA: TGTGCCAGCAGCTTAAGGGTCAGGGTCGGGAATGAG. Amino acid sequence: CASSLRVRVGNE. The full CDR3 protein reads CASSLRVRVGNEQFF.

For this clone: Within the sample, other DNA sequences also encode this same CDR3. The CDR3 spells CASSRTGDSGNTIYF. The CDR3 DNA, read in part, is TGTGCCAGCAGCCGGACAGGAGACTCTGGAAACACC. The chain employs TRBV7-9 and TRBJ1-3; 7 bases map to TRBD1. The read ends 3 residues before the CDR3 terminus; that terminus is restored from the germline J gene. Germline assignment: CDR1 SEHNR and CDR2 FQNEAQ (reference sequence). This CDR3 region has 15 residues. V lost 5 bases, J lost 0 bases, and 4 bases stayed unmatched.

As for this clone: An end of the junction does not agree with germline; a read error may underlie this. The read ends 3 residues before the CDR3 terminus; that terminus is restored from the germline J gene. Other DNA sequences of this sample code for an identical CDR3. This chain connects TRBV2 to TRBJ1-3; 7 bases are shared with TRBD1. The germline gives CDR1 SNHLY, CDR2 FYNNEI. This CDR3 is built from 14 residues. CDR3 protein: CASSEDRLGNTIYF. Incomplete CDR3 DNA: TGTGCCAGCAGTGAGGACAGGCTTGGAAACACA.

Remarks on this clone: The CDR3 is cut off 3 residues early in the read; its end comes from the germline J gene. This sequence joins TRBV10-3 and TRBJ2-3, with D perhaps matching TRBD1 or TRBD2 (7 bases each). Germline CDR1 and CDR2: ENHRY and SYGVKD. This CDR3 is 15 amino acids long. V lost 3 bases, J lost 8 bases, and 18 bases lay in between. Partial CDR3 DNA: TGTGCCATCAGTGAAGGGGGCGGGAGTAGCGGTACG. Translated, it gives CAISEGGGSSGT. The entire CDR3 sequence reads CAISEGGGSSGTQYF.

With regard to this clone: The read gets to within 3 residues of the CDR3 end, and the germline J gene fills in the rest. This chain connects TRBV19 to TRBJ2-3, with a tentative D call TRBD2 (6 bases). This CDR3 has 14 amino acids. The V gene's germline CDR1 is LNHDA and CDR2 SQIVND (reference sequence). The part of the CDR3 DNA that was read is TGTGCCAGTAGTATGGAGTCAACGGGGGAGACG. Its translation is CASSMESTGET. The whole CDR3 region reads CASSMESTGETQYF.

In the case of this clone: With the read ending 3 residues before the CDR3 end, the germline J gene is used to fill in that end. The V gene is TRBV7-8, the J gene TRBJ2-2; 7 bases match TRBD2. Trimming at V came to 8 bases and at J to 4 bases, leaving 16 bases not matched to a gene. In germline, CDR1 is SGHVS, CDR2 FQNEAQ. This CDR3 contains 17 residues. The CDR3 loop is CASGERTGTIVTGELFF. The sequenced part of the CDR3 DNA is TGTGCCAGCGGAGAGCGAACCGGGACTATAGTCACCGGGGAG.

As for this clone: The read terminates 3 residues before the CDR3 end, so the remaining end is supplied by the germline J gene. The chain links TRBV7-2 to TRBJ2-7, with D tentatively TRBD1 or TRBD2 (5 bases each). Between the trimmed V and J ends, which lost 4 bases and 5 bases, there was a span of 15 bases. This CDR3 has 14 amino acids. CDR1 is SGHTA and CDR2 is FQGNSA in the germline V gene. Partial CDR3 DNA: TGTGCCAGCAGCTCAATTCCAGGGAGCGACGAG. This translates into CASSSIPGSDE. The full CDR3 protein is CASSSIPGSDEQYF.